Below are 29 T cell receptor beta chains sequenced from a single sample in a study of molecular identifiers for immune sequencing clone quantification. Each CDR3 protein gets one entry after TCRdb re-called the PCR reads with MiXCR. The table shows more than 450,000 distinct CDR3 sequences, with 25% occurring only once. Sequenced: naive CD8+ T cells from blood, with Jurkat cell RNA spiked in. Noted subset: FACS-sorted CD8+CD4-CCR7+CD45RA+ naive T cells. These receptors were taken from a human donor in good health. Some libraries in this study had Jurkat cell RNA spiked in.

The chain links TRBV6-5 to TRBJ2-5; 11 bases map to TRBD1. V shed 3 bases and J 2 bases; nucleotides not matched to a gene: 5. CDR3 length: 16 residues. Germline values: CDR1 MNHEY, CDR2 SVGAGI. DNA for the CDR3: TGTGCCAGCAGTTATGGGACAGGGGGGGGGCAAGAGACCCAGTACTTC. It codes for CASSYGTGGGQETQYF.

A few counts support this clonotype. This rearrangement joins TRBV9 to TRBJ1-4, with D tentatively TRBD1 (6 bases). Looked up from germline, CDR1 is SGDLS and CDR2 is YYNGEE. V was pared by 0 bases and J by 6 bases, with 18 bases between. This CDR3 has 17 amino acids. This CDR3 is CASSVAVGQGTDEKLFF. In nucleotides, the CDR3 is TGTGCCAGCAGCGTAGCTGTAGGTCAGGGGACCGATGAAAAACTGTTTTTT.

Note on this clonotype: An end of the junction differs from the germline gene, which may be a read error. The rearrangement links TRBV6-2 or TRBV6-3 to TRBJ2-2; 7 nucleotides match TRBD1. CDR3 length equals 14 residues. Germline lookup yields CDR1 MNHEY and CDR2 SVGEGT. The chain's CDR3 is CASSATGVSGELLF. DNA for the CDR3: TGTGCCAGCAGTGCCACAGGGGTTTCCGGGGAGCTGCTTTTT.

This clonotype was seen many times. The chain joins TRBV29-1 to TRBJ2-3; unclear D gene. The CDR3 loop spans 12 amino acids. Germline loops: CDR1 SQVTM, CDR2 ANQGSEA. The V gene lost 3 bases and the J gene lost 0 bases, with 4 bases spanning the gap. The CDR3 region has the DNA TGCAGCGTTGATGATAGCACAGATACGCAGTATTTT. It yields the protein CSVDDSTDTQYF.

This clonotype was counted between two and nine times. The DNA of the CDR3 is TGTGCCAGCAGTTTGGGGGTAAGGCCCTACGAGCAGTACTTC. As protein: CASSLGVRPYEQYF. V usage is TRBV28 and J usage is TRBJ2-7; TRBD1 or TRBD2 may be the D gene (5 bases each). The germline V gene encodes CDR1 MDHEN and CDR2 SYDVKM. V shed 3 bases and J shed 2 bases, with 11 bases lying between them. This CDR3 region has 14 residues. Variable domain in full (rest from reference TRBV28 and TRBJ2-7): DVKVTQSSRYLVKRTGEKVFLECVQDMDHENMFWYRQDPGLGLRLIYFSYDVKMKEKGDIPEGYSVSREKKERFSLILESASTNQTSMYLCASSLGVRPYEQYFGPGTRLTVT.

The chain combines TRBV24-1 with TRBJ2-2, with D hard to call. Trimming removed 5 bases from V and 3 bases from J, with 15 bases in between. Germline assignment: CDR1 KGHDR and CDR2 SFDVKD. The CDR3 extends over 16 amino acids. As DNA, the CDR3 is TGTGCCACCAGTGGTAGTTACCGTCCGGACACCGGGGAGCTGTTTTTT. This sequence encodes CATSGSYRPDTGELFF.

In its sample, this clonotype was seen a few times. V usage is TRBV9 and J usage is TRBJ2-5; D perhaps matches TRBD2 (7 bases). Trimming pared 1 base from V and 4 bases from J, leaving 14 bases between. CDR3 length equals 15 residues. Germline V lookup: CDR1 SGDLS, CDR2 YYNGEE. The CDR3 region has the DNA TGTGCCAGCAGCGTAACCTGGGGAGGGGGAGAGACCCAGTACTTC. Protein: CASSVTWGGGETQYF.

The chain couples TRBV7-2 to TRBJ2-1; possible D gene TRBD1, 5 bases. The DNA end is a closer match to TRBJ2-7, so the J assignment may be wrong. This CDR3 has 15 amino acids. CDR1 SGHTA and CDR2 FQGNSA come from the germline V gene. CDR3 bases: TGTGCCAGCAGCTTAGGGGGCAGCTCCTACAATGAGCAGTACTTC. Encoded protein: CASSLGGSSYNEQYF.

The chain links TRBV27 to TRBJ1-4; D not resolved. The V end was cut by 1 base, the J end by 7 bases, with 13 bases between. From germline, CDR1 is MNHEY and CDR2 SMNVEV (reference sequence). CDR3 length equals 15 residues. DNA of the CDR3: TGTGCCAGCAGTTTATTGGTAGGGAGCGGTGAAAAACTGTTTTTT. Translation gives CASSLLVGSGEKLFF.

This clonotype was seen a handful of times. The V call is TRBV2, the J call TRBJ1-2; no reliable D call. The CDR3 covers 14 residues. Trimming pared 9 bases from V and 4 bases from J, leaving 18 bases between. Germline loops: CDR1 SNHLY, CDR2 FYNNEI. The CDR3 loop reads CASTDLSEIYGYTF. Written as DNA, the CDR3 is TGTGCCAGTACAGACCTTTCCGAAATCTATGGCTACACCTTC.

A single count supports this clonotype. CDR3 in DNA: TGTGCCAGCGGTGACGGGGAGACCCAGTACTTC. Protein product: CASGDGETQYF. The chain carries TRBV12-3 or TRBV12-4 and TRBJ2-5; D is unresolved. Trimming stripped 8 bases from V and 5 bases from J, with 9 bases between. The CDR3 totals 11 residues.

This sequence joins TRBV6-2 or TRBV6-3 and TRBJ2-7; D remains ambiguous. Trimming took 6 bases from V and 0 from J, leaving 9 bases between them. CDR3 length: 13 residues. Germline CDR1 MNHEY, CDR2 SVGEGT. CDR3 bases: TGTGCCAGCAGGGACGGAAACTCCTACGAGCAGTACTTC. Residues: CASRDGNSYEQYF.

This clonotype has just a few counts. The rearrangement links TRBV18 to TRBJ2-5; weak D call: TRBD1 (5 bases). V was cut by 0 bases and J by 5 bases, with 10 bases left in between. This CDR3 spans 14 amino acids. Germline loops: CDR1 KGHSH, CDR2 LQKENI. In DNA, the CDR3 is TGTGCCAGCTCACCACCGGGGCTCTGGGAGACCCAGTACTTC. It translates to CASSPPGLWETQYF.

In its sample, this clonotype was seen many times. The gene calls are TRBV4-3 and TRBJ2-3; 8 nucleotides align to TRBD2. The V segment lost 0 bases and the J segment 6 bases; nucleotides outside the gene matches: 5. This CDR3 spans 15 amino acids. Germline assignment: CDR1 LGHNA and CDR2 YSLEER. The CDR3 DNA sequence: TGCGCCAGCAGCCAAGATAGAGCGGGAGAGGATACGCAGTATTTT. This encodes CASSQDRAGEDTQYF.

V and J are TRBV19 and TRBJ2-2, with TRBD2 as a possible D gene (6 bases). V lost 5 bases, J lost 0 bases, and 16 bases lay in between. The CDR3 contains 17 residues. The germline gives CDR1 LNHDA, CDR2 SQIVND (reference sequence). CDR3 in DNA: TGTGCCAGTAGTTCCGGACGCGGGATCGCGAACACCGGGGAGCTGTTTTTT. This codes for CASSSGRGIANTGELFF.

The table lists this clonotype with a count of one. One end of the junction is discordant with germline, which a read error may explain. The chain uses TRBV5-1 and TRBJ2-7; either TRBD1 or TRBD2 may supply D (5 bases each). Germline CDR1 SGHRS, CDR2 YFSETQ. This CDR3 spans 14 amino acids. The CDR3 DNA reads TGCACCAGCAGAGCTCGGGACCCCGACTACGAGCAGTACTTC. Amino acid sequence: CTSRARDPDYEQYF.

This rearrangement joins TRBV28 to TRBJ2-3, with 8 bases identical to TRBD2. Germline V CDR1 and CDR2: MDHEN, SYDVKM. The CDR3 loop spans 19 amino acids. V lost 6 bases and J lost 3; bases outside the gene matches: 20. This CDR3 reads CASSQRLAGFTGGTDTQYF. In DNA form, the CDR3 reads TGTGCCAGCAGCCAAAGGCTAGCGGGCTTCACCGGGGGGACAGATACGCAGTATTTT.

The DNA of the CDR3 is TGTGCCAGCAACTCCGCCAATGAGCAGTTCTTC. It encodes CASNSANEQFF. This chain connects TRBV7-3 to TRBJ2-1; D is ambiguous. V was trimmed by 7 bases and J by 6 bases, leaving 7 bases between them. CDR1 SGHTA and CDR2 FQGTGA come from the germline V gene. This CDR3 comprises 11 residues.

This clonotype has just a few counts. V gene TRBV9 combines with J gene TRBJ2-7; D might be TRBD1 or TRBD2, each matching 5 bases. The germline V gene encodes CDR1 SGDLS and CDR2 YYNGEE. The length of the CDR3 is 15 residues. Trimming removed 0 bases at V and 0 bases at J, with 10 bases between. CDR3 nucleotide sequence: TGTGCCAGCAGCGTAGGGGGGTCGAACTCCTACGAGCAGTACTTC. This encodes CASSVGGSNSYEQYF.

The table lists this clonotype with many counts. This chain joins TRBV10-3 and TRBJ2-3; D gene ambiguous. V lost 2 bases, J lost 3 bases, and 0 bases lay in between. This CDR3 has 11 amino acids. Germline-derived CDR1 and CDR2 are ENHRY and SYGVKD. CDR3 loop: CAISETDTQYF. CDR3 DNA: TGTGCCATCAGTGAGACAGATACGCAGTATTTT.

Remarks on this clonotype: Just one base apart from a much larger clone, this may be a read error. This CDR3 fails to terminate in the conserved phenylalanine or tryptophan, so it likely reflects a read error. The gene calls are TRBV29-1 and TRBJ2-7; D possibly corresponds to TRBD2 (6 bases). Trimming stripped 4 bases from V and 3 bases from J, with 13 bases between. CDR1 and CDR2 (germline): SQVTM, ANQGSEA. The CDR3 spans 13 residues. The CDR3 region has the DNA TGCAGCGTTGCCACTAGCTTTAGCTACGAGCAGTACCTC. Residues: CSVATSFSYEQYL.

V gene TRBV28 combines with J gene TRBJ2-7, with no clear D. The CDR3 sequence is 12 residues long. The V gene's germline CDR1 is MDHEN and CDR2 SYDVKM. Trimming left V 6 bases short and J 6 bases short, with 12 bases between. This CDR3 reads CASSTPRFEQYF. For the CDR3, the DNA is TGTGCCAGCAGCACGCCGAGATTCGAGCAGTACTTC. The full variable domain, completed using reference TRBV28 and TRBJ2-7, is DVKVTQSSRYLVKRTGEKVFLECVQDMDHENMFWYRQDPGLGLRLIYFSYDVKMKEKGDIPEGYSVSREKKERFSLILESASTNQTSMYLCASSTPRFEQYFGPGTRLTVT.

On this clonotype itself: Possible read error: a much larger clone is one base away. The gene calls are TRBV3-1 and TRBJ2-7, with D tentatively TRBD2 (6 bases). The length of the CDR3 is 14 residues. Germline V gives CDR1 LGHDT, CDR2 YNNKEL (reference sequence). With 5 bases removed from V and 5 bases from J, the gap between germline ends came to 16 bases. This CDR3 reads CASSWDFEGDEQYF. The CDR3 DNA sequence: TGTGCCAGCAGCTGGGACTTCGAGGGCGACGAGCAGTACTTC.

This clonotype was picked up many times. This chain uses TRBV6-5 with TRBJ2-1; TRBD2 is a possible D gene (5 bases). Trimming left V 5 bases short and J 6 bases short, with 29 bases between. Germline-derived CDR1 and CDR2 are MNHEY and SVGAGI. This CDR3 has 19 amino acids. The CDR3 region has the DNA TGTGCCAGCAGTCACCGACCCCCCGAGACTACCTATGTAGGCAATGAGCAGTTCTTC. It translates to CASSHRPPETTYVGNEQFF.

A few counts support this clonotype. The gene calls are TRBV5-1 and TRBJ1-1, with TRBD1 as a possible D gene (5 bases). The CDR3 extends over 13 amino acids. Trimming left V 3 bases short and J 5 bases short, with 11 bases between. Germline V gene sequence: CDR1 SGHRS, CDR2 YFSETQ. CDR3: CASSSGGRTEAFF. The CDR3 DNA sequence: TGCGCCAGCAGCTCCGGGGGTAGGACTGAAGCTTTCTTT.

This clonotype has at least ten counts. V gene TRBV20-1 combines with J gene TRBJ2-7, with 7 bases lining up with TRBD1. The CDR3 extends over 14 amino acids. Germline assignment: CDR1 DFQATT and CDR2 SNEGSKA (reference sequence). V trimming: 7 bases; J trimming: 5 bases; junction bases outside the gene matches: 14. This CDR3 reads CSVRSRQGGNEQYF. The CDR3 DNA reads TGCAGTGTTCGGAGCAGACAGGGTGGCAACGAGCAGTACTTC.

This clonotype was counted a few times. The chain links TRBV4-3 to TRBJ2-7; D possibly corresponds to TRBD1 (5 bases). The length of the CDR3 is 14 residues. Germline V CDR1 and CDR2: LGHNA, YSLEER. With 0 bases removed from V and 5 bases from J, the gap between germline ends came to 11 bases. Here the CDR3 DNA reads TGCGCCAGCAGCCAAGATCTTTCAGGGAACGAGCAGTACTTC. Encoded protein: CASSQDLSGNEQYF.

The V and J genes are TRBV29-1 and TRBJ1-2; 8 bases are a match to TRBD1. The CDR3 is made up of 12 amino acids. CDR1 is SQVTM, CDR2 ANQGSEA, per germline. Germline trimming cut 7 bases from V and 4 bases from J; bases unmatched to any gene: 5. The CDR3 DNA reads TGCAGCGCTCCAACAGGGGGCTATGGCTACACCTTC. Protein sequence: CSAPTGGYGYTF.

As regards this clonotype: Just one base apart from a much larger clone, this may be a read error. The V and J genes are TRBV5-3 and TRBJ1-2; 7 nucleotides line up with TRBD1. TRBV5-3 is an open reading frame whose function is uncertain. The CDR3 extends over 15 amino acids. The CDR3 loop reads CASSSDREWSYGYTF. Written as DNA, the CDR3 is TGTGCCAGCAGCTCTGACAGGGAGTGGAGCTATGGCTACACCTTC.